A selection of T cell receptor beta chains follows, all from one sample in a study of cytomegalovirus exposure and HLA in healthy donors. Libraries were prepared by immunoSEQ multiplex PCR; TCRdb keeps only in-frame clonotypes and omits some of them. This sample has around 110,000 clones, with around 72% found just once. The sequenced material came from PBMCs. Every receptor here comes from a woman aged 40 to 50 in good health and CMV-seropositive. Both conserved end residues are part of each CDR3. D genes are given only for firm matches. Some rows have no size entry. The others give once, few or many, or a class for an expanded clone.

abundance: -; j_gene: TRBJ1-5; d_gene: TRBD1; v_gene: TRBV7-2; CDR3aa: CASSLVYRGQPQHF; CDR3nt: TGTGCCAGCAGCTTAGTCTACAGGGGTCAGCCCCAGCATTTT
abundance: -; j_gene: TRBJ1-1; d_gene: -; v_gene: TRBV7-3; CDR3aa: CASSPSLGNTEAFF; CDR3nt: TGTGCCAGCAGCCCCTCTCTAGGGAACACTGAAGCTTTCTTT
abundance: -; j_gene: TRBJ1-1; d_gene: -; v_gene: TRBV19; CDR3aa: CASSQNRVNTEAFF; CDR3nt: TGTGCCAGTAGTCAAAACAGGGTGAACACTGAAGCTTTCTTT
abundance: -; j_gene: TRBJ2-1; d_gene: -; v_gene: TRBV4-1; CDR3aa: CASSQDPGTGVYNEQFF; CDR3nt: TGCGCCAGCAGCCAAGATCCTGGGACTGGGGTGTACAATGAGCAGTTCTTC
abundance: -; j_gene: TRBJ1-5; d_gene: -; v_gene: TRBV6-6; CDR3aa: CASSYRDTYSNQPQHF; CDR3nt: TGTGCCAGCAGTTACCGGGACACTTATAGCAATCAGCCCCAGCATTTT
abundance: -; j_gene: TRBJ1-6; d_gene: -; v_gene: TRBV6-1; CDR3aa: CASSLTGGRNSPLHF; CDR3nt: TGTGCCAGCAGTCTGACGGGAGGCCGTAATTCACCCCTCCACTTT
abundance: -; j_gene: TRBJ2-3; d_gene: -; v_gene: TRBV27; CDR3aa: CASSLWSSTDTQYF; CDR3nt: TGTGCCAGCAGTTTATGGAGTAGCACAGATACGCAGTATTTT
abundance: -; j_gene: TRBJ2-3; d_gene: TRBD2; v_gene: TRBV7-7; CDR3aa: CASSAGLAGGGDTQYF; CDR3nt: TGTGCTAGCAGCGCGGGACTAGCGGGGGGAGGAGATACGCAGTATTTT
abundance: -; j_gene: TRBJ1-4; d_gene: -; v_gene: TRBV18; CDR3aa: CASSPHRDEKLFF; CDR3nt: TGTGCCAGCTCACCTCACCGAGATGAAAAACTGTTTTTT
abundance: once; j_gene: TRBJ2-5; d_gene: TRBD2; v_gene: TRBV4-3; CDR3aa: CASSLSGRTSGQETQYF; CDR3nt: TGCGCCAGCAGCCTATCGGGAAGGACTAGCGGTCAAGAGACCCAGTACTTC
abundance: -; j_gene: TRBJ1-1; d_gene: -; v_gene: TRBV4-1; CDR3aa: CASSQEGRLMNTEAFF; CDR3nt: TGCGCCAGCAGCCAAGAGGGGCGGCTCATGAACACTGAAGCTTTCTTT
abundance: -; j_gene: TRBJ1-5; d_gene: TRBD1; v_gene: TRBV18; CDR3aa: CASSRDRGNQPQHF; CDR3nt: TGTGCCAGCTCACGGGACAGGGGCAATCAGCCCCAGCATTTT
abundance: few; j_gene: TRBJ2-1; d_gene: TRBD2; v_gene: TRBV30; CDR3aa: CAWVVGGRSSYNEQFF; CDR3nt: TGTGCCTGGGTGGTGGGAGGGCGGAGCTCCTACAATGAGCAGTTCTTC
abundance: -; j_gene: TRBJ1-2; d_gene: -; v_gene: TRBV14; CDR3aa: CASSPNPSREANYGYTF; CDR3nt: TGTGCCAGCAGCCCAAACCCCTCCAGGGAAGCTAACTATGGCTACACCTTC
abundance: -; j_gene: TRBJ1-2; d_gene: TRBD1; v_gene: TRBV10-3; CDR3aa: CAISESWTGNYGYTF; CDR3nt: TGTGCCATCAGTGAGTCATGGACAGGGAACTATGGCTACACCTTC
abundance: -; j_gene: TRBJ1-2; d_gene: -; v_gene: TRBV6-1; CDR3aa: CASSVTGSYGYTF; CDR3nt: TGTGCCAGCAGCGTGACAGGAAGCTATGGCTACACCTTC
abundance: -; j_gene: TRBJ1-3; d_gene: -; v_gene: TRBV4-3; CDR3aa: CASSQGRGTSGNTIYF; CDR3nt: TGCGCCAGCAGCCAAGGTCGGGGAACATCTGGAAACACCATATATTTT
abundance: once; j_gene: TRBJ2-3; d_gene: -; v_gene: TRBV29-1; CDR3aa: CTAMGPLGTDTQYF; CDR3nt: TGCACCGCAATGGGGCCCCTTGGCACAGATACGCAGTATTTT
abundance: -; j_gene: TRBJ1-2; d_gene: -; v_gene: TRBV18; CDR3aa: CASRGDYGYTF; CDR3nt: TGTGCCAGTCGAGGAGACTATGGCTACACCTTC
abundance: -; j_gene: TRBJ1-4; d_gene: -; v_gene: TRBV2; CDR3aa: CASSDREKLFF; CDR3nt: TGTGCCAGCAGTGATCGTGAAAAACTGTTCTTT
abundance: -; j_gene: TRBJ1-1; d_gene: -; v_gene: TRBV2; CDR3aa: CASSTQGAEAFF; CDR3nt: TGTGCCAGCAGCACACAAGGGGCTGAAGCTTTCTTT
abundance: -; j_gene: TRBJ1-5; d_gene: -; v_gene: TRBV7-2; CDR3aa: CASSLGPPEYQPQHF; CDR3nt: TGTGCCAGCAGCTTAGGGCCCCCGGAGTATCAGCCCCAGCATTTT
abundance: -; j_gene: TRBJ2-6; d_gene: -; v_gene: TRBV2; CDR3aa: CASSLSSGANVLTF; CDR3nt: TGTGCCAGCAGTCTTAGCTCTGGGGCCAACGTCCTGACTTTC
abundance: few; j_gene: TRBJ2-7; d_gene: TRBD1; v_gene: TRBV5-4; CDR3aa: CASSLDRGLNEQYF; CDR3nt: TGTGCCAGCAGCCTGGACAGGGGGCTTAACGAGCAGTACTTC
abundance: -; j_gene: TRBJ1-2; d_gene: -; v_gene: TRBV2; CDR3aa: CASSVRETPNYGYTF; CDR3nt: TGTGCCAGCAGTGTTCGGGAGACCCCTAACTATGGCTACACCTTC
abundance: -; j_gene: TRBJ1-5; d_gene: -; v_gene: TRBV6-1; CDR3aa: CASSESVRSYQPQHF; CDR3nt: TGTGCCAGCAGTGAAAGTGTCAGGTCGTATCAGCCCCAGCATTTT